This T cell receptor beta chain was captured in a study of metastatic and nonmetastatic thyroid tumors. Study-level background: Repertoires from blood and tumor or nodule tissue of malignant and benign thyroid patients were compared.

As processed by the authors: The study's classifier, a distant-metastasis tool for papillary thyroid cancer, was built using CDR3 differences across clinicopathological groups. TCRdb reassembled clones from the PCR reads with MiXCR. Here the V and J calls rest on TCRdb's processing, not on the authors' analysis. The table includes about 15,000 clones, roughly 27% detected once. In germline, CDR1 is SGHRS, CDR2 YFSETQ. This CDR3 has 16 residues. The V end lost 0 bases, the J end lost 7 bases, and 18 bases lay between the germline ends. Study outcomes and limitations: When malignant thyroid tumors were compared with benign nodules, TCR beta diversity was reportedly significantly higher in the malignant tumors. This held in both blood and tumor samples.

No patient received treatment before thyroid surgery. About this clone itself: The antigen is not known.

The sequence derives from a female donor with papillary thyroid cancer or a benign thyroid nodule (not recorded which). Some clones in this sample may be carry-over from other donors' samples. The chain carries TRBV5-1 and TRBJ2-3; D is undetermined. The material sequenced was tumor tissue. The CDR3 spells CASSLGLLLFWHTQYF. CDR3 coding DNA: TGCGCCAGCAGCTTGGGACTCTTACTGTTCTGGCATACGCAGTATTTT.